The clone carrying this TCR beta chain was counted only a few times. The antigen remains undetermined. It was one heparinised blood draw, averaging around 110 mL, that each donor gave. CDR3 length: 16 residues. Germline values: CDR1 SGHDN, CDR2 FVKESK. J gave up 6 bases and V 2 bases, and 9 bases lay outside the gene matches. This entry is derived from a study of beta chain features in type 1 diabetes. Study-level results: TCRB CDR3 length was moderately but significantly reduced in all four CD4+ subsets of Type 1 diabetes patients. More deletions and fewer insertions at VDJ junctions were seen in type 1 diabetes patients.

The investigators reverse transcribed all of the isolated RNA, so they sequenced expressed TCRB transcripts. Measured with immunoSEQ multiplex PCR; TCRdb has only the in-frame clones, and not every one. The sample records 150,000 to 170,000 clones, 10% being singletons. This TCR derives from a man aged 30 to 45 with type 1 diabetes. This chain uses TRBV14 with TRBJ2-1; 8 positions agree with TRBD2. The material sequenced was central memory CD4+ T cells from blood. The CDR3, as DNA: TGTGCCAGCAGCCAATTGGGTGCGGGAGGCCTCAATGAGCAGTTCTTC. Its translation is CASSQLGAGGLNEQFF.